The 17 T cell receptor beta chains in this list originate from one sample, sequenced in a study of blood T cells in healthy people across ages (dated by TCRdb to between 2015 and 2016). Receptors were amplified or captured by 5' RACE. The run used an Illumina HiSeq 2500. A second PCR of about 6 to 11 cycles was performed with a sample-barcoded 5' primer and a J-beta primer mix. In TCRdb, the public reads were trimmed at Q25 with fastp and aligned with MiXCR, with productive beta chains retained. When rows share a CDR3 protein, they turn into one entry using the most common DNA and genes. In all, the sample holds hundreds of thousands of distinct CDR3 sequences, and roughly 46% of those were seen once. Of the sample, 15% to 20% is held by the ten largest clones. Material for sequencing was blood. The receptors stem from an elderly man in good health.

The chain recombines TRBV28 with TRBJ2-4; D assignment may be TRBD1 or TRBD2 (5 bases each). This CDR3 comprises 17 residues. The V gene's germline CDR1 is MDHEN and CDR2 SYDVKM. The V end was cut by 1 base, the J end by 0 bases, with 13 bases between. CDR3 bases: TGTGCCAGCAGTTTATCCAGGGAGTCCTTAGCCAAAAACATTCAGTACTTC. Translation gives CASSLSRESLAKNIQYF.

This chain connects TRBV9 to TRBJ1-5; D is possibly TRBD1 (5 bases). This CDR3 has 15 amino acids. Germline-derived CDR1 and CDR2 are SGDLS and YYNGEE. V gave up 3 bases and J gave up 1 base, with 11 bases separating them. CDR3 amino acids: CASSAGDSSNQPQHF. CDR3 nucleotides: TGTGCCAGCAGCGCCGGGGACTCAAGCAATCAGCCCCAGCATTTT. Full variable domain (missing parts from reference TRBV9 and TRBJ1-5): DSGVTQTPKHLITATGQRVTLRCSPRSGDLSVYWYQQSLDQGLQFLIQYYNGEERAKGNILERFSAQQFPDLHSELNLSSLELGDSALYFCASSAGDSSNQPQHFGDGTRLSIL.

This clonotype was counted many times. A single base separates this from a much larger clone, so it may be a read error. The chain employs TRBV28 and TRBJ1-5, with D perhaps matching TRBD1 (5 bases). Trimming removed 5 bases at V and 0 bases at J, with 8 bases between. This CDR3 comprises 14 residues. CDR1 is MDHEN and CDR2 is SYDVKM in the germline V gene. The CDR3 sequence is CASSGTHSNQPQHF. Here the CDR3 DNA reads TGTGCCAGCAGTGGGACTCATAGCAATCAGCCCCAGCATTTT.

A note on this clonotype: At one of its ends the junction is not consistent with the germline gene, which may arise from a read error. V gene TRBV7-9 combines with J gene TRBJ2-2; D is unclear. CDR1 and CDR2 from the germline V gene are SEHNR and FQNEAQ (reference sequence). This CDR3 is built from 12 residues. The CDR3 loop reads CSSSLAEGELFF. The CDR3 nucleotides read TGTTCCAGCAGCTTAGCCGAGGGGGAGCTGTTTTTT.

This sequence joins TRBV2 and TRBJ2-1, with D unresolved. Deletions cut 7 bases from V and 9 bases from J, with 16 bases between. CDR1 and CDR2 from the germline V gene are SNHLY and FYNNEI. The CDR3 loop spans 13 amino acids. The CDR3 region has the DNA TGTGCCAGCATCCTGGACCCGACGGGTGAGCAGTTCTTC. Its translation: CASILDPTGEQFF.

This chain links TRBV20-1 with TRBJ2-1, with D perhaps TRBD2 (5 bases). CDR3 length: 15 residues. The V gene lost 6 bases and the J gene lost 4 bases, with 19 bases spanning the gap. Germline V gives CDR1 DFQATT, CDR2 SNEGSKA (reference sequence). The CDR3 sequence is CSALNPTGGYNEQFF. The CDR3 DNA sequence: TGCAGTGCCCTAAACCCGACTGGCGGGTACAATGAGCAGTTCTTC.

V gene TRBV4-1 combines with J gene TRBJ2-1; D is possibly TRBD2 (5 bases). CDR1 is MGHRA and CDR2 is YSYEKL in the germline V gene. Trimming removed 1 base at V and 7 bases at J, with 29 bases between. This CDR3 comprises 20 residues. The CDR3 spells CASSQAAVSWRVAVRNEQFF. For the CDR3, the DNA is TGCGCCAGCAGCCAAGCTGCGGTTAGCTGGCGGGTGGCGGTAAGGAATGAGCAGTTCTTC.

This clonotype was counted once. The rearrangement uses TRBV7-3 and TRBJ2-5; 8 bases align to TRBD2. Germline lookup yields CDR1 SGHTA and CDR2 FQGTGA. J gave up 5 bases and V 4 bases, and 9 bases lay outside the gene matches. CDR3 size: 15 residues. This CDR3 is CASSSSGGSTETQYF. CDR3 coding DNA: TGTGCCAGCAGCTCTTCGGGAGGGTCCACCGAGACCCAGTACTTC.

With regard to this clonotype: One end of the junction is discordant with germline, which a read error may explain. The chain employs TRBV4-2 and TRBJ1-1; no definite D call. This CDR3 has 15 amino acids. Germline CDR1 reads LGHNA; CDR2 reads YNFKEQ. The CDR3 spells CANSQGPVMNTEAFF. DNA for the CDR3: TGTGCCAACAGCCAAGGGCCAGTCATGAACACTGAAGCTTTCTTT.

This clonotype was counted only a few times. Mismatch with germline at one junction end may stem from a read error. The chain combines TRBV3-1 with TRBJ1-1; the D gene is possibly TRBD1 (5 bases). The V gene's germline CDR1 is LGHDT and CDR2 YNNKEL (reference sequence). CDR3 size: 16 residues. As DNA, the CDR3 is TGTACCAGCAGCCGGCAATGGGGGGACTCTAACACTGAAGCTTTCTTT. Translated, it gives CTSSRQWGDSNTEAFF. Full variable domain (remainder filled in from reference TRBV3-1 and TRBJ1-1): DTAVSQTPKYLVTQMGNDKSIKCEQNLGHDTMYWYKQDSKKFLKIMFSYNNKELIINETVPNRFSPKSPDKAHLNLHINSLELGDSAVYFCTSSRQWGDSNTEAFFGQGTRLTVV.

The J gene is TRBJ2-7, the V gene TRBV27, with D possibly matching TRBD2 (7 bases). This CDR3 comprises 19 residues. Trimming removed 7 bases from V and 7 bases from J, with 35 bases in between. Germline lookup yields CDR1 MNHEY and CDR2 SMNVEV (reference sequence). The CDR3, as DNA: TGTGCCAGCAAACGGGCGGTCAAGGGGGAGGGTAGCTTCTACAATGAGCAGTACTTC. Translation gives CASKRAVKGEGSFYNEQYF.

The chain uses TRBV20-1 and TRBJ2-1; TRBD2 matches at 12 bases. V dropped 6 bases and J dropped 0; count of bases not matched to a gene: 9. This CDR3 is 17 amino acids long. Germline CDR1 DFQATT, CDR2 SNEGSKA (reference sequence). CDR3 DNA sequence: TGCAGTGCGCCCCGGACTAGCGGGACGAGCTCCTACAATGAGCAGTTCTTC. This codes for CSAPRTSGTSSYNEQFF.

A note on this clonotype: At one of its ends the junction is not consistent with the germline gene, which may arise from a read error. The rearrangement uses TRBV12-3 or TRBV12-4 and TRBJ2-3, with D hard to call. The CDR3 has 15 residues. As DNA, the CDR3 is TGTGCCAGCAGTTTCGCAGGCATTCGCACAGATATGCAGTATTTT. This gives the protein CASSFAGIRTDMQYF.

This chain links TRBV4-3 with TRBJ2-1; 10 bases fit TRBD2. Looked up from germline, CDR1 is LGHNA and CDR2 is YSLEER. The CDR3 is 15 residues long. Trimming took 0 bases from V and 12 from J; bases not matched to a gene: 8. For the CDR3, the DNA is TGCGCCAGCAGCCAAGATTTTGAGGCTAGCGGGAGGCAGTTCTTC. This encodes CASSQDFEASGRQFF.

This clonotype has only a few counts. A read error is possible here, since a much larger clone lies one base away. The J gene is TRBJ2-7, the V gene TRBV5-1, with unresolved D. This CDR3 is built from 16 residues. With 4 bases removed from V and 3 bases from J, the gap between germline ends came to 20 bases. CDR1 is SGHRS, CDR2 YFSETQ, per germline. CDR3 amino acids: CASSPMPAQIHYEQYF. The CDR3, as DNA: TGCGCCAGCAGCCCCATGCCCGCGCAGATCCACTACGAGCAGTACTTC.

This clonotype was counted only a few times. The rearrangement uses TRBV20-1 and TRBJ2-7, with 11 positions matching TRBD2. The CDR3 extends over 14 amino acids. Unmatched junction bases numbered 5, after V lost 2 bases and J lost 5 bases. CDR1 is DFQATT and CDR2 is SNEGSKA in the germline V gene (reference sequence). CDR3 amino acids: CSARPTSGGNEQYF. CDR3 DNA: TGCAGTGCTAGACCCACTAGCGGGGGAAACGAGCAGTACTTC.

V is TRBV20-1 and J is TRBJ1-1, with D perhaps TRBD1 (6 bases). V was clipped by 7 bases and J by 4 bases, with 22 bases between them. Germline assignment: CDR1 DFQATT and CDR2 SNEGSKA (reference sequence). The length of the CDR3 is 15 residues. This chain's CDR3 is CSVGRTAPSFTEAFF. For the CDR3, the DNA is TGCAGTGTCGGACGGACAGCCCCAAGTTTCACTGAAGCTTTCTTT.